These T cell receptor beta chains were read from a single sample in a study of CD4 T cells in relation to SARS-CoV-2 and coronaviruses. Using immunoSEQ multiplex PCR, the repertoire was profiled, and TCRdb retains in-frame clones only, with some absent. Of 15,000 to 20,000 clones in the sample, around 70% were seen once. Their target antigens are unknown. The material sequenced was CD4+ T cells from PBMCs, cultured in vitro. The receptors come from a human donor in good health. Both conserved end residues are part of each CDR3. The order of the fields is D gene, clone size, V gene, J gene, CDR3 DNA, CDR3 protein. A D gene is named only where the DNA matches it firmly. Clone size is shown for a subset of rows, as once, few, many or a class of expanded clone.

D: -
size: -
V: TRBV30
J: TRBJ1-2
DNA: TGTGCCTGGACCGAGGGGTTCTTGGATGGCTACACCTTC
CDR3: CAWTEGFLDGYTF

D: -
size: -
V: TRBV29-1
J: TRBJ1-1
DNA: TGCAGCGTTGAAGGGACTGAGAACACTGAAGCTTTCTTT
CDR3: CSVEGTENTEAFF

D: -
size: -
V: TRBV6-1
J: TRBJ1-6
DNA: TGTGCCAGCAGTGAAGGGGGGGTCTCGAATAATTCACCCCTCCACTTT
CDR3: CASSEGGVSNNSPLHF

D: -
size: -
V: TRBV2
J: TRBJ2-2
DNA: TGTGCCAGCAGAATTCTCGGCGGGAACACCGGGGAGCTGTTTTTT
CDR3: CASRILGGNTGELFF

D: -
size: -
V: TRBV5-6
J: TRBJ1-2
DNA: TGTGCCAGCGCTATCCCGGGCACGGCGGGTGGCTACACCTTC
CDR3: CASAIPGTAGGYTF

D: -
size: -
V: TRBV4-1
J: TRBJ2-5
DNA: TGCGCCAGCAGCCCTGACGGAGGAACTCAAGAGACCCAGTACTTC
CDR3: CASSPDGGTQETQYF

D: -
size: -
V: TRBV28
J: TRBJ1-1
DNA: TGTGCCAGCAGTTTAAATGCAGACACTGAAGCTTTCTTT
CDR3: CASSLNADTEAFF

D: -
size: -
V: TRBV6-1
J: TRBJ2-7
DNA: TGTGCCAGCAGTGAAGCGTATGGGTCGGGAGTGGGCGAGCAGTACTTC
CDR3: CASSEAYGSGVGEQYF

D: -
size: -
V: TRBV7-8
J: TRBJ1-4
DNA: TGTGCCAGCAGCCCATCTTTGGGCCTACGGGTGTTTTTT
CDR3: CASSPSLGLRVFF

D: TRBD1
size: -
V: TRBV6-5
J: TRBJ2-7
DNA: TGTGCCAGCAGCGGGGACAGAAACTACGAGCAGTACTTC
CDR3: CASSGDRNYEQYF

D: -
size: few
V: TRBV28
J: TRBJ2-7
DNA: TGTGCCAGCAGTTTACACACCTACGAGCAGTACTTC
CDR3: CASSLHTYEQYF

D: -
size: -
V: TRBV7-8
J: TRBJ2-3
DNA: TGTGCCAGCAGCGCCAGACTAGCAGATACGCAGTATTTT
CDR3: CASSARLADTQYF

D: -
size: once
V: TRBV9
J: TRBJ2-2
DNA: TGTGCCAGCAGCGTAGTCTCTCGGGGCACCGGGGAGCTGTTTTTT
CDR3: CASSVVSRGTGELFF

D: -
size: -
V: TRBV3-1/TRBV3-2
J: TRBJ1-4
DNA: TGTGCCAGCAGCCAAAACCCAGGGTTAATTAATGAAAAACTGTTTTTT
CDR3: CASSQNPGLINEKLFF

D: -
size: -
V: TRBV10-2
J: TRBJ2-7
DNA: TGCGCCAGCAGCCGCCGAGGCTACGAGCAGTACTTC
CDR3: CASSRRGYEQYF

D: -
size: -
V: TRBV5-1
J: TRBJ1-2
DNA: TGCGCCAGCAGCTTGGCGCTAGGGAACTATGGCTACACCTTC
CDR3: CASSLALGNYGYTF

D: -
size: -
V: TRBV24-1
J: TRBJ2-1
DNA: TGTGCCACCAGTGATTGGCGGGGAAACTCCTACAATGAGCAGTTCTTC
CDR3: CATSDWRGNSYNEQFF

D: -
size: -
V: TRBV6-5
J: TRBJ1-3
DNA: TGTGCCAGCAGTTACTCGTTTGCCTCTGGAAACACCATATATTTT
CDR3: CASSYSFASGNTIYF

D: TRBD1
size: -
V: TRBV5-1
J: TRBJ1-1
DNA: TGCGCCAGCAGTGAGGGACAGGGGAGTATTACGACTGAAGCTTTCTTT
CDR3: CASSEGQGSITTEAFF

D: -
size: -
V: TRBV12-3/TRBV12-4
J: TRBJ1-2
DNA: TGTGCCAGCAGTTTTGGCAGTAACTATGGCTACACCTTC
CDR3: CASSFGSNYGYTF

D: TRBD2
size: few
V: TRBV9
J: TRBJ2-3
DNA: TGTGCCAGCAGCGTAAGAACTAGCGGGAGCACAGATACGCAGTATTTT
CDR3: CASSVRTSGSTDTQYF

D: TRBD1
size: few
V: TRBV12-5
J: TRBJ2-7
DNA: TGTGCTAGTGCCCCGGACAGGGGTGGAAATTCCGAGCAGTACTTC
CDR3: CASAPDRGGNSEQYF

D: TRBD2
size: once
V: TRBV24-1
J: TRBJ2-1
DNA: TGTGCCACCAGTGATTCTCTAGCGGGGGGGACTAATGAGCAGTTCTTC
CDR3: CATSDSLAGGTNEQFF

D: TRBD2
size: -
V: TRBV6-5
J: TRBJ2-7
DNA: TGTGCCAGCAGTAATAGCGGGGCGAGCTCCTACGAGCAGTACTTC
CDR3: CASSNSGASSYEQYF

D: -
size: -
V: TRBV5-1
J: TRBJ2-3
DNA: TGCGCCAGCAGCTTTTGGGGCGCTAGCACAGATACGCAGTATTTT
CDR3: CASSFWGASTDTQYF

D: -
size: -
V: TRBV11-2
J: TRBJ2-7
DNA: TGTGCCAGCAGCCCCTTAACGGTGGCAGGGCGGGAGCAGTACTTC
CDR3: CASSPLTVAGREQYF

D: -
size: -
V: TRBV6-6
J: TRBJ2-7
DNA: TGTGCCAGCACCGACAGCAGGAACTACGAGCAGTACTTC
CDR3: CASTDSRNYEQYF

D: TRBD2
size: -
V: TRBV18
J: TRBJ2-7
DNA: TGTGCCAGCTCACAACCTAGCGGGGCGGGACTCGAGCAGTACTTC
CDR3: CASSQPSGAGLEQYF

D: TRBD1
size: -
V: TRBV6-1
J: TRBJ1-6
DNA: TGTGCCAGCAGTGAATTGCCCTTACTAGGGACAGGGGGCTCACCCCTCCACTTT
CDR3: CASSELPLLGTGGSPLHF

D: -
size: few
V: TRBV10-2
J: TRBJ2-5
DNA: TGCGCCAGCAGTGTCGGTGAAGAGACCCAGTACTTC
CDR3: CASSVGEETQYF

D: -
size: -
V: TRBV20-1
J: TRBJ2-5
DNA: TGCAGTGCGAGTAAAGGCGGGAATGGAGAGACCCAGTACTTC
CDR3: CSASKGGNGETQYF

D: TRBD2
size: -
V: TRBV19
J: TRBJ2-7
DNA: TGTGCCAGTAGTATAGAACTATCTAGCGGAGTGTCCTACGAGCAGTACTTC
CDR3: CASSIELSSGVSYEQYF

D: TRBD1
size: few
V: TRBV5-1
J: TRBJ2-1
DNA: TGCGCCAGCAGCTTGGAGGGGGCCAGGTCGAGACCCCAGGAGTTCTTC
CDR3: CASSLEGARSRPQEFF

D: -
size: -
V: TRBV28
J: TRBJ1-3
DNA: TGTGCCAGCAGTCTCAGTAAACCGGGAAACACCATATATTTT
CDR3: CASSLSKPGNTIYF

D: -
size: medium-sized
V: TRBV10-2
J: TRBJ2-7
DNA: TGCGCCAGCAGTGAGGGGGGGAGCTCCTACGAGCAGTACTTC
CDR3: CASSEGGSSYEQYF

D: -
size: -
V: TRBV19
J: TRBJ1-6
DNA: TGTGCCAGTAGTATAGGCACGGCTAATTCACCCCTCCACTTT
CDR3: CASSIGTANSPLHF

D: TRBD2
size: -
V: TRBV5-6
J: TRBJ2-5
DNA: TGTGCCAGCAGCTGGGGACTAGAATCTCAAGAGACCCAGTACTTC
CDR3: CASSWGLESQETQYF

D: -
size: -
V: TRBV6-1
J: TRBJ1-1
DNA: TGTGCCAGCAGTGAAGCTGGGGGCACTGAAGCTTTCTTT
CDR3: CASSEAGGTEAFF

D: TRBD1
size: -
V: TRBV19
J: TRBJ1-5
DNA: TGTGCCAGTAGTATCAGCTTCACAGGGGGTTGGAATCAGCCCCAGCATTTT
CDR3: CASSISFTGGWNQPQHF

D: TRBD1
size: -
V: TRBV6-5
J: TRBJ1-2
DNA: TGTGCCAGCAGACCGGGACAGGCTTTAAATGGCTACACCTTC
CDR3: CASRPGQALNGYTF

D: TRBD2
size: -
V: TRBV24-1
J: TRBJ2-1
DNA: TGTGCCACCAGTGATCGGACCGGGACTAGCGGTTACAATGAGCAGTTCTTC
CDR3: CATSDRTGTSGYNEQFF

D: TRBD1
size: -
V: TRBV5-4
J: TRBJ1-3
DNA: TGTGCCAGCAGAAAAGGACAGGGAAAAGGAAACACCATATATTTT
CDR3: CASRKGQGKGNTIYF

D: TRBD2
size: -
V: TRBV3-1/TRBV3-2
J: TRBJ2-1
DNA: TGTGCCAGCAGCCAAGCAGGGACTAGCGGGAGGGTCGACAATGAGCAGTTCTTC
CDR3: CASSQAGTSGRVDNEQFF

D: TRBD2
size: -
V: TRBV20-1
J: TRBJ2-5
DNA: TGCAGTGCTAGTGGGGGGGGTAGCGGGAGGGCCCAAGAGACCCAGTACTTC
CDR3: CSASGGGSGRAQETQYF

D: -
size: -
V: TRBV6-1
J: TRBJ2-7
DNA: TGTGCCAGCAGTGACCGTTGGGCCCGGGACGAGCAGTACTTC
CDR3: CASSDRWARDEQYF

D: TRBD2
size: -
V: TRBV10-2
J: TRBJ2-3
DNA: TGCGCCAGCAGCAATAAACTAGCGGGCGCTAGCACAGATACGCAGTATTTT
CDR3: CASSNKLAGASTDTQYF

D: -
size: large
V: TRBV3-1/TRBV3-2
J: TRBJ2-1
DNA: TGTGCCAGCAGAGGACTCTCCTACAATGAGCAGTTCTTC
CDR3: CASRGLSYNEQFF

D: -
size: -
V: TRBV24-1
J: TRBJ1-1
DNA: TGTGCCACCAGTACGACAGGTCACACTGAAGCTTTCTTT
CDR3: CATSTTGHTEAFF